This T cell receptor beta chain was recorded in a study of T cells after somatic rescue of genetic block. The V segment lost 3 bases and the J segment 3 bases; nucleotides outside the gene matches: 5. The germline CDR1 and CDR2 sequences are SGHNT and YENEEA. CDR3 length: 15 residues. Using immunoSEQ multiplex PCR, the repertoire was profiled, and TCRdb retains in-frame clones only, with some absent. Counted here are 45,000 to 55,000 clones, 90% to 96% occurring once; the ten biggest clones make up 0.075% to 0.1%. Sequencing was done on a sample of peripheral blood mononuclear cells (PBMCs). The sequence came from a child younger than two. The V call is TRBV11-3, the J call TRBJ2-3; TRBD2 aligns across 8 bases. The CDR3 spells CASSLSGRSTDTQYF. CDR3 bases: TGTGCCAGCAGCTTGAGCGGGAGATCTACAGATACGCAGTATTTT.